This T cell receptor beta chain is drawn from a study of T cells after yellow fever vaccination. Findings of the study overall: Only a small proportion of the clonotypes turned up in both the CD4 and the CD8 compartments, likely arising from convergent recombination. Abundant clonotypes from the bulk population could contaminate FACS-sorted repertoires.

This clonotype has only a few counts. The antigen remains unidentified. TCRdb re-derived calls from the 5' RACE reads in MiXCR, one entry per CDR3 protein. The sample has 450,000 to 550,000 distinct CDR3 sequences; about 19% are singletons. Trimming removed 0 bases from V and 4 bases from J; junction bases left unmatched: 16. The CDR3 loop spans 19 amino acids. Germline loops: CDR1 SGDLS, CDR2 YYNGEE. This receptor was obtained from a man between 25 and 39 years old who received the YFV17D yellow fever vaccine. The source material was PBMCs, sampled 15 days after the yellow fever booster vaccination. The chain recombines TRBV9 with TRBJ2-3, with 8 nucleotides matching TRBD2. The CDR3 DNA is TGTGCCAGCAGCGTAGGGGCCACTAGCGGAGCCCTGGGGGCAGATACGCAGTATTTT. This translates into CASSVGATSGALGADTQYF.